This T cell receptor (beta chain) is drawn from a study of blood T cell repertoires in COVID-19. Study details: Sources were T cells, B-cell-depleted T cells, or PBMCs; the material itself was cDNA or gDNA.

Source study methods: Counts of nucleated cells, estimated from reference gene primer amplification, were obtained. TCRdb keeps only in-frame clones here, not all; method: immunoSEQ multiplex PCR. That table furnishes V, J and clone size, whereas the DNA furnished D and trimming. The data show about 250,000 clones, around 90% seen once. The junction had 4 bases not matched to a gene; V was cut back by 5 bases and J by 5 bases. In germline, CDR1 is SGHTA, CDR2 FQGTGA. This CDR3 has 14 residues. Participants were aged roughly 18 to 95 years, lived in roughly 25 US areas, and enrolled virtually. Input material: PBMCs or T cells enriched from blood (not recorded which). This chain links TRBV7-3 with TRBJ2-1, with TRBD2 matching over 9 bases. The TCR sequence derives from a woman in her twenties or thirties with acute COVID-19. The CDR3, as DNA: TGTGCCAGCAGCCCTAGCGGGACCCACAATGAGCAGTTCTTC. It specifies CASSPSGTHNEQFF.